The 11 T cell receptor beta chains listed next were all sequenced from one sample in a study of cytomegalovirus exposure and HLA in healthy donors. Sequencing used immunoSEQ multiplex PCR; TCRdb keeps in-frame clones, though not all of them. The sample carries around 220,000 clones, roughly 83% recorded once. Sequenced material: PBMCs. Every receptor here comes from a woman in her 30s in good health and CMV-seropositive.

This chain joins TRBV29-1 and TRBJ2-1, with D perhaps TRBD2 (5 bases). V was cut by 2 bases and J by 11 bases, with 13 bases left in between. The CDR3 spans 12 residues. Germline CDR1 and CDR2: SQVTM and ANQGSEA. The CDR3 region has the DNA TGCAGCGTTGAAAAAAGGAGCGGAAAGCAGTTCTTC. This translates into CSVEKRSGKQFF.

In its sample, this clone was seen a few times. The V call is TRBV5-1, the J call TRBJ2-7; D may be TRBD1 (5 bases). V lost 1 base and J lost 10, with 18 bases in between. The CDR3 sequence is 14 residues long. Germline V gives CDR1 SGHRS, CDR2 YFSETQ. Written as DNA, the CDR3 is TGCGCCAGCAGCTTGTGGGGCCCCCCTGACCCCCAGTACTTC. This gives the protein CASSLWGPPDPQYF.

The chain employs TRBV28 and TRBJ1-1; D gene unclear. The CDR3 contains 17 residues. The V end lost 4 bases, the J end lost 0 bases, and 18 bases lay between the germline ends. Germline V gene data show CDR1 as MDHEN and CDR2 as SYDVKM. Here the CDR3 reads CASSYGIPFKMNTEAFF. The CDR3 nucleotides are TGTGCCAGCAGTTACGGGATCCCCTTTAAGATGAACACTGAAGCTTTCTTT.

The CDR3 spells CASSTSGTGRGDTQYF. CDR3 sequence (DNA): TGCGCCAGCAGCACCTCCGGGACAGGGAGGGGAGATACGCAGTATTTT. The gene calls are TRBV5-1 and TRBJ2-3, with TRBD1 identical over 9 bases. The CDR3 contains 16 residues. Losses at the gene ends were 4 bases for V and 5 bases for J; bases not matched to a gene: 11. CDR1 is SGHRS, CDR2 YFSETQ, per germline.

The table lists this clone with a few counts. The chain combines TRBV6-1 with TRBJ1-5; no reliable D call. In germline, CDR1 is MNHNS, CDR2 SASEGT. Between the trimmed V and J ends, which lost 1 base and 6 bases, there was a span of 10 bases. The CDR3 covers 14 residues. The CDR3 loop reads CASSEEGFSQPQHF. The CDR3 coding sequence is TGTGCCAGCAGTGAAGAAGGGTTTAGTCAGCCCCAGCATTTT.

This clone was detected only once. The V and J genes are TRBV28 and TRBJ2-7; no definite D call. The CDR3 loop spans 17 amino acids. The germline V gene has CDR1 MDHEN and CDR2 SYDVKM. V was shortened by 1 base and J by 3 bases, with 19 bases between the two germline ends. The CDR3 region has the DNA TGTGCCAGCAGTTTATCCCGGGTCAAGCTAAGATTCTACGAGCAGTACTTC. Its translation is CASSLSRVKLRFYEQYF.

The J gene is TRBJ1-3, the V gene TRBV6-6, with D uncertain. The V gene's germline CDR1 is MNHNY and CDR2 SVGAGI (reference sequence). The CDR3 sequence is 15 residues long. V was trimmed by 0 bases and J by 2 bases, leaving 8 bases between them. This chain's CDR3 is CASSYSVEAGNTIYF. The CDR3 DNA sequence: TGTGCCAGCAGTTACTCGGTCGAGGCTGGAAACACCATATATTTT.

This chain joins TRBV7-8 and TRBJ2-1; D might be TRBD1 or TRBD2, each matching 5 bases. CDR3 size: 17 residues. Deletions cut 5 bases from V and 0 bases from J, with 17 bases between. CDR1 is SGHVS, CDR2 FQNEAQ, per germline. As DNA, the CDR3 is TGTGCCAGCAGCACCCCCCCGGGACCGAGCTCCTACAATGAGCAGTTCTTC. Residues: CASSTPPGPSSYNEQFF. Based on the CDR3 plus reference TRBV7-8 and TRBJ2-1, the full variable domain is GAGVSQSPRYKVAKRGQDVALRCDPISGHVSLFWYQQALGQGPEFLTYFQNEAQLDKSGLPSDRFFAERPEGSVSTLKIQRTQQEDSAVYLCASSTPPGPSSYNEQFFGPGTRLTVL.

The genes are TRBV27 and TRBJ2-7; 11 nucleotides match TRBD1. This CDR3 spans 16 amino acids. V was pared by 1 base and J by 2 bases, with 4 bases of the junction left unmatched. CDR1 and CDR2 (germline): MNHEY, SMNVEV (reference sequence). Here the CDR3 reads CASSLLGGQGAYEQYF. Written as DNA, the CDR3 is TGTGCCAGCAGTTTATTGGGGGGACAGGGGGCCTACGAGCAGTACTTC.

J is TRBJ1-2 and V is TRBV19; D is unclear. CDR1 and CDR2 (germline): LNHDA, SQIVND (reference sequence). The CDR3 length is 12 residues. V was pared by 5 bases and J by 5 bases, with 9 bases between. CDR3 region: CASSSGFYGYTF. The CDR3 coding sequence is TGTGCCAGTAGTTCGGGTTTTTATGGCTACACCTTC.

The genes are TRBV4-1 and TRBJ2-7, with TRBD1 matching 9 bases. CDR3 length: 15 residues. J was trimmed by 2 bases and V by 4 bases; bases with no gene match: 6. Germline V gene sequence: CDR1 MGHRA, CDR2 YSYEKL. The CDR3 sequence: CASSRGGQGPYEQYF. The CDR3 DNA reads TGCGCCAGCAGCCGAGGGGGACAGGGACCCTACGAGCAGTACTTC.